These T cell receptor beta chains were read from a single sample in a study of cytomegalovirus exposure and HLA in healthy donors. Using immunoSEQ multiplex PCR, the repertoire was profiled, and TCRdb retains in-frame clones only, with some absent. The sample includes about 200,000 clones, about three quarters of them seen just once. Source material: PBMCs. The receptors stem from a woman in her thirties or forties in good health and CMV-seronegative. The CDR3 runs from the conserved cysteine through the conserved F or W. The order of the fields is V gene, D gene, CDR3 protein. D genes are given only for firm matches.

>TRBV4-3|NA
CASSQEYDYGYTF
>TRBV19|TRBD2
CASSLAGGNTGELFF
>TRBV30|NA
CAWRVGQGISYTF
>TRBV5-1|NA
CASSNRDVNEQFF
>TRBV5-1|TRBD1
CASSLVGQGVFGYTF
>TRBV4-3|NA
CASSLEYHQLVSSYNEQFF
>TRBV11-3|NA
CASSLGGTLSYEQYF
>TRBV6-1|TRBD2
CASSEVRRASGRDKNIQYF
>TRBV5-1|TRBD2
CASSLGLAGGPGETQYF
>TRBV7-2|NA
CASSLGRGNGYTF
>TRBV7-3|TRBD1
CASHRGRNTGELFF
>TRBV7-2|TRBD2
CASSSLSGSGDTQYF
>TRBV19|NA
CASSTTIANYGYTF
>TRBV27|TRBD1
CASSSWDRDTEAFF
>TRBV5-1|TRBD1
CASSPWTGTYEQYF
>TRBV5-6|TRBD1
CASSFKGRGRTGNTIYF
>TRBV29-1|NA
CSVDGTMRGYTF
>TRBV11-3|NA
CASSLTGLGETQYF
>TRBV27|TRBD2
CASSFGLAGDWHF
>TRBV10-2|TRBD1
CASSRTGGSTEAFF
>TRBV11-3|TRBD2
CASSSSWTSGNSGELFF
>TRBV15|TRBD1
CATSSPGTGNYGYTF
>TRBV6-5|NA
CASSLDGLMNTEAFF
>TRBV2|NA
CASTRQTTDTQYF
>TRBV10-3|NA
CAIREDSMNTEAFF
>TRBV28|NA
CASSLMRAAQFF
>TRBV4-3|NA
CASSQDGGRQAFF
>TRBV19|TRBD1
CASSSLRDRGLVSYF
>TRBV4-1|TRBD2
CASSPRLASGSSYEQYF
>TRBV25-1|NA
CASSNYGGQQETQYF
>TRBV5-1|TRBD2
CASSLGTSVSTDTQYF
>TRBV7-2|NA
CASSSFAGTGELFF
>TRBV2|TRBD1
CASRFGQGEQPQHF
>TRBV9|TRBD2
CASSGLAGVLTGELFF
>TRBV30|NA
CAWTKGGIYQPQHF
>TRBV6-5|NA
CASKTGDSPLHF
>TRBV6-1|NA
CALSGRGGNEQFF
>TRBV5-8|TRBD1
CASSGPGQPFLGAFF
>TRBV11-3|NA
CASSSRPGISYNEQFF
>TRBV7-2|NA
CASSKGGTEGTEAFF
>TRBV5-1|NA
CASYQDSGETQYF
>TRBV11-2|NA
CASSLAQGGINEQFF
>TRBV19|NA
CASSIILSGSNQPQHF
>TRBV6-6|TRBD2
CASSPLAEGYEQYF